This T cell receptor (beta chain) comes out of a study of T cell responses to AZD1222 COVID-19 vaccine. Study conclusions and caveats: Dominant CD4 TCR responses targeted spike regions 160-218 and 743-854.

Looked up from germline, CDR1 is MRHNA and CDR2 is SNTAGT. CDR3 length: 15 residues. Trimming cost V 0 bases and J 7 bases; bases outside gene matches: 4. Recipients boosted at about 4 weeks or about 12 weeks are pooled. Profiled with immunoSEQ multiplex PCR; TCRdb holds only in-frame clones, not every one. The sample has 54,000 or so clones; roughly 80% are singletons. About this clone: Antigen: not known.

This specimen consisted of peripheral blood, obtained 28 days after the second AZD1222 dose. The sequence was obtained from an adult who received the AZD1222 COVID-19 vaccine. The chain links TRBV6-4 to TRBJ2-1; TRBD1 matches 9 bases. The CDR3, as DNA: TGTGCCAGCAGTGACTCGGGACAGGGTTTTAATGAGCAGTTCTTC. It translates to CASSDSGQGFNEQFF.